One sample yielded the 21 T cell receptor beta chains listed below, sequenced in a study of blood T cell repertoires in COVID-19. Method: immunoSEQ multiplex PCR; TCRdb's copy keeps in-frame clones and lacks some. The repertoire holds 250,000 to 350,000 clones, with roughly 80% as singletons. What was sequenced was peripheral blood. Receptors were obtained from a woman in her forties or fifties with active or convalescent COVID-19.

The CDR3 DNA is TGTGCCAGCAGTACCACCTCGGGGCAGGGGCTGCATGGCTACACCTTC. This encodes CASSTTSGQGLHGYTF. The chain employs TRBV6-2 or TRBV6-3 and TRBJ1-2, with a possible D match to TRBD1 (6 bases). In germline, CDR1 is MNHEY, CDR2 SVGEGT. The CDR3 is 16 amino acids. V dropped 5 bases and J dropped 6 bases, with 22 bases sitting between them.

This rearrangement joins TRBV9 to TRBJ2-3, with TRBD2 matching over 12 bases. The CDR3 extends over 18 amino acids. V lost 3 bases and J lost 0; bases outside the gene matches: 8. Germline-derived CDR1 and CDR2 are SGDLS and YYNGEE. In nucleotides, the CDR3 is TGTGCCAGCAGCGCCCGACTAGCGGGAGATTTAAGCACAGATACGCAGTATTTT. This translates into CASSARLAGDLSTDTQYF.

The rearrangement uses TRBV5-8 and TRBJ2-7; TRBD2 aligns across 8 bases. The CDR3 loop spans 14 amino acids. With 2 bases clipped from V and 2 bases from J, the junction kept 3 bases outside the gene matches. Germline CDR1 SGHTS, CDR2 YDEGEE. CDR3 coding DNA: TGTGCCAGCAGCTTCCTAGCGGGTCCCTACGAGCAGTACTTC. It codes for CASSFLAGPYEQYF.

The chain links TRBV4-2 to TRBJ1-2; 9 bases line up with TRBD1. In germline, CDR1 is LGHNA, CDR2 YNFKEQ. The CDR3 has 16 residues. V lost 4 bases, J lost 4 bases, and 10 bases stayed unmatched. The DNA of the CDR3 is TGTGCCAGCAGCCCACCGGGACAGGGCCCAGTCTATGGCTACACCTTC. The encoded protein is CASSPPGQGPVYGYTF.

This clone was detected only once. The chain uses TRBV7-9 and TRBJ2-1; 8 bases match TRBD2. The CDR3 is 17 residues long. After removal of 1 base from V and 7 bases from J, the junction contained 12 bases not matched to a gene. From germline, CDR1 is SEHNR and CDR2 FQNEAQ (reference sequence). Written as DNA, the CDR3 is TGTGCCAGCAGCTTAGACCTCTACCGGGAGGGGGTGAATGAGCAGTTCTTC. Protein sequence: CASSLDLYREGVNEQFF.

This clone was picked up one time. The CDR3 loop is CASSETGGDTQYF. DNA of the CDR3: TGTGCCAGCAGCGAGACTGGCGGAGATACGCAGTATTTT. V is TRBV11-3 and J is TRBJ2-3; the D is unclear. Germline lookup yields CDR1 SGHNT and CDR2 YENEEA. The CDR3 runs 13 residues. Trimming pared 5 bases from V and 5 bases from J, leaving 11 bases between.

The chain joins TRBV9 to TRBJ1-2; tentative D call: TRBD1 (6 bases). The CDR3 length is 15 residues. Trimming removed 2 bases at V and 6 bases at J, with 17 bases between. CDR1 SGDLS and CDR2 YYNGEE come from the germline V gene. The CDR3 region is CASSVHRDPRDGYTF. The CDR3 DNA reads as TGTGCCAGCAGCGTTCACAGGGACCCAAGAGATGGCTACACCTTC.

The rearrangement joins TRBV13 to TRBJ2-1; D is unclear. Germline-derived CDR1 and CDR2 are PRHDT and FYEKMQ (reference sequence). This CDR3 has 13 residues. With 3 bases removed from V and 6 bases from J, the gap between germline ends came to 9 bases. The CDR3 spells CASSFGGGNEQFF. CDR3 nucleotides: TGTGCCAGCAGCTTTGGTGGCGGCAATGAGCAGTTCTTC.

The chain is built from TRBV28 and TRBJ2-1, with TRBD2 identical over 9 bases. J lost 7 bases, V lost 3 bases, and 7 bases had no gene match. This CDR3 contains 15 residues. Germline values: CDR1 MDHEN, CDR2 SYDVKM. This CDR3 reads CASSFLASGINEQFF. CDR3 sequence (DNA): TGTGCCAGCAGTTTTCTGGCTAGCGGGATTAATGAGCAGTTCTTC.

The chain has TRBV5-3 and TRBJ1-1; 10 bases fit TRBD1. TRBV5-3 is noted as an ORF with a role that remains uncertain. The CDR3 contains 22 residues. V lost 4 bases, J lost 6 bases, and 30 bases stayed unmatched. DNA of the CDR3: TGTGCCAGAAGCACGAGACCGGGACAGGGGTTTAGGTACGATTGGTGTACCCCTGAAGCTTTCTTT. It codes for CARSTRPGQGFRYDWCTPEAFF.

The chain uses TRBV5-1 and TRBJ2-3; D perhaps matches TRBD2 (5 bases). This CDR3 region has 14 residues. Germline-derived CDR1 and CDR2 are SGHRS and YFSETQ. Trimming stripped 0 bases from V and 6 bases from J, with 11 bases between. CDR3 loop: CASSLGTPQDTQYF. Here the CDR3 DNA reads TGCGCCAGCAGCTTGGGGACTCCTCAGGATACGCAGTATTTT.

The chain carries TRBV6-5 and TRBJ2-1, with D unresolved. The CDR3 is made up of 13 amino acids. Trimming stripped 6 bases from V and 6 bases from J, with 12 bases between. Germline loops: CDR1 MNHEY, CDR2 SVGAGI. Here the CDR3 DNA reads TGTGCCAGCAGGCGTACTGAGCGCAATGAGCAGTTCTTC. Its protein product is CASRRTERNEQFF.

The chain employs TRBV3-1 (or the pseudogene TRBV3-2) and TRBJ2-6; 8 bases are a match to TRBD1. Germline V gene data show CDR1 as LGHDT and CDR2 as YNNKEL (reference sequence). The CDR3 is made up of 15 amino acids. V gave up 2 bases and J gave up 8 bases; unmatched junction bases: 5. Here the CDR3 reads CASSQNGQGSNVLTF. CDR3 coding DNA: TGTGCCAGCAGCCAAAACGGACAGGGCTCCAACGTCCTGACTTTC.

This chain links TRBV6-6 with TRBJ1-2; 7 bases are a match to TRBD1. Germline CDR1 MNHNY, CDR2 SVGAGI (reference sequence). Trimming removed 6 bases from V and 4 bases from J; junction bases left unmatched: 8. This CDR3 contains 14 residues. DNA for the CDR3: TGTGCCAGCAGCCTGACAGGGAATGGCTATGGCTACACCTTC. This codes for CASSLTGNGYGYTF.

The V call is TRBV30, the J call TRBJ1-6, with D perhaps TRBD1 (5 bases). Trimming took off 8 bases at V and 1 base at J, with 9 bases between the two ends. The CDR3 covers 13 residues. In germline, CDR1 is GTSNPN, CDR2 SVGIG (reference sequence). The DNA for the CDR3 is TGTGCCGGCAGGGAATCCTATAATTCACCCCTCCACTTT. Its protein is CAGRESYNSPLHF. The variable domain in full, completed from reference TRBV30 and TRBJ1-6, reads SQTIHQWPATLVQPVGSPLSLECTVEGTSNPNLYWYRQAAGRGLQLLFYSVGIGQISSEVPQNLSASRPQDRQFILSSKKLLLSDSGFYLCAGRESYNSPLHFGNGTRLTVT.

The rearrangement links TRBV3-1 (or the pseudogene TRBV3-2) to TRBJ2-7; the D gene is possibly TRBD1 (7 bases). The CDR3 loop spans 13 amino acids. V lost 3 bases and J lost 4, with 10 bases in between. The germline V gene encodes CDR1 LGHDT and CDR2 YNNKEL (reference sequence). CDR3: CASSHAGGYEQYF. CDR3 coding DNA: TGTGCCAGCAGCCATGCAGGGGGGTACGAGCAGTACTTC.

The table lists this clone with a count of one. The rearrangement joins TRBV9 to TRBJ1-2; TRBD1 agrees at 7 bases. The CDR3 length is 15 residues. V dropped 3 bases and J dropped 8; count of bases not matched to a gene: 13. Germline-derived CDR1 and CDR2 are SGDLS and YYNGEE. CDR3 sequence reads: CASSARQGPSSGYTF. In DNA, the CDR3 is TGTGCCAGCAGCGCCCGACAGGGCCCATCATCCGGCTACACCTTC. The full variable domain, its missing parts supplied by reference TRBV9 and TRBJ1-2, is DSGVTQTPKHLITATGQRVTLRCSPRSGDLSVYWYQQSLDQGLQFLIQYYNGEERAKGNILERFSAQQFPDLHSELNLSSLELGDSALYFCASSARQGPSSGYTFGSGTRLTVV.

This chain joins TRBV12-3 or TRBV12-4 and TRBJ1-1; D gene ambiguous. There are 13 residues in the CDR3. The ends were cut back, 1 base at V and 5 bases at J, with 8 bases in the middle. The CDR3 DNA reads TGTGCCAGCAGTTTAGAAGCGAGGACTGAAGCTTTCTTT. Its translation: CASSLEARTEAFF.

The V and J genes are TRBV18 and TRBJ1-4; no firm D call. The CDR3 contains 14 residues. Germline CDR1 is KGHSH and CDR2 is LQKENI. V gave up 3 bases and J gave up 5 bases, with 10 bases separating them. As DNA, the CDR3 is TGTGCCAGCTCACCGGGCAGGATAAATGAAAAACTGTTTTTT. Translated: CASSPGRINEKLFF.

This clone was seen only once. Here the CDR3 reads CASSLSRGPQETQYF. Here the CDR3 DNA reads TGTGCCAGCAGCTTGAGCAGGGGACCCCAAGAGACCCAGTACTTC. V usage is TRBV5-6 and J usage is TRBJ2-5, with D perhaps TRBD1 (6 bases). Germline-derived CDR1 and CDR2 are SGHDT and YYEEEE. Trimming removed 1 base from V and 1 base from J, with 11 bases in between. The CDR3 is 15 residues long.

V and J are TRBV3-1 (or the pseudogene TRBV3-2) and TRBJ1-5, with 9 bases that match TRBD1. Germline CDR1 is LGHDT and CDR2 is YNNKEL (reference sequence). The CDR3 consists of 14 residues. V trimming: 4 bases; J trimming: 6 bases; junction bases outside the gene matches: 4. CDR3: CASSRGQGGQPQHF. The CDR3 nucleotides read TGTGCCAGCAGCCGGGGACAGGGCGGTCAGCCCCAGCATTTT.